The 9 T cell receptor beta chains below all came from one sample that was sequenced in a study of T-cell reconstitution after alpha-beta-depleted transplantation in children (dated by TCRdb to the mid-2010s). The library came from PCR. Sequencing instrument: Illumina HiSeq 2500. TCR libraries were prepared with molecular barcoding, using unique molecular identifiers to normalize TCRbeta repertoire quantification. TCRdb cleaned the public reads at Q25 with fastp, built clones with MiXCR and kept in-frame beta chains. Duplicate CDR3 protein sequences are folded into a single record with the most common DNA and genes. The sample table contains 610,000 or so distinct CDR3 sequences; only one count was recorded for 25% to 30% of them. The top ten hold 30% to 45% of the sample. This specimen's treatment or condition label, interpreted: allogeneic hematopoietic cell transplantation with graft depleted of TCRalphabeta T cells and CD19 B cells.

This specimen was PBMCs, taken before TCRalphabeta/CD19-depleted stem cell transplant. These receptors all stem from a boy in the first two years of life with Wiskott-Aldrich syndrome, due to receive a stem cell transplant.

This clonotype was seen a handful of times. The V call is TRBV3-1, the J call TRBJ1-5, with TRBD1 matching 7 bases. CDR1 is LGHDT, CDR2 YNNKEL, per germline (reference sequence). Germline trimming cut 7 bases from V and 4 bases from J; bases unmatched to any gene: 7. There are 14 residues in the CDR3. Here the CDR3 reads CASTMGQTNQPQHF. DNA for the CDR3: TGTGCCAGCACCATGGGACAGACTAATCAGCCCCAGCATTTT.

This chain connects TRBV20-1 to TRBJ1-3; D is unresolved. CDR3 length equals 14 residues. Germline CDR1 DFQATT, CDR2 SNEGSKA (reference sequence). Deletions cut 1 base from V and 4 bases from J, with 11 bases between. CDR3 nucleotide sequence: TGCAGTGCTAGAGGAGGGCAGTTCGGAAACACCATATATTTT. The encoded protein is CSARGGQFGNTIYF.

This chain's CDR3 is CASSPLPGTSGSTDTQYF. The CDR3 nucleotides are TGCGCCAGCAGCCCATTGCCCGGGACTAGCGGGAGTACAGATACGCAGTATTTT. The chain recombines TRBV5-1 with TRBJ2-3, with 14 positions matching TRBD2. CDR1 and CDR2 from the germline V gene are SGHRS and YFSETQ. V lost 4 bases and J lost 3; bases outside the gene matches: 10. This CDR3 region has 18 residues.

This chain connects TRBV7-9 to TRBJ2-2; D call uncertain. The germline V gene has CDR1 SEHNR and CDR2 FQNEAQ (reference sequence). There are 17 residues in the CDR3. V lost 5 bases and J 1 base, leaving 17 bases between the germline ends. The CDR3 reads CASSPQRARQNTGELFF. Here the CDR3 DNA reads TGTGCCAGCAGCCCCCAACGGGCCCGACAGAACACCGGGGAGCTGTTTTTT.

CDR3: CASSLAFPTSGSFGSSYNEQFF. The CDR3 nucleotides are TGCGCCAGCAGCTTGGCCTTCCCTACTAGCGGGAGCTTCGGTTCCTCCTACAATGAGCAGTTCTTC. The chain couples TRBV5-1 to TRBJ2-1, with TRBD2 matching 11 bases. This CDR3 is built from 22 residues. The V gene's germline CDR1 is SGHRS and CDR2 YFSETQ. The ends lost 0 bases at V and 0 bases at J; junction bases unmatched: 17. The full variable domain, rest sourced from reference TRBV5-1 and TRBJ2-1, is KAGVTQTPRYLIKTRGQQVTLSCSPISGHRSVSWYQQTPGQGLQFLFEYFSETQRNKGNFPGRFSGRQFSNSRSEMNVSTLELGDSALYLCASSLAFPTSGSFGSSYNEQFFGPGTRLTVL.

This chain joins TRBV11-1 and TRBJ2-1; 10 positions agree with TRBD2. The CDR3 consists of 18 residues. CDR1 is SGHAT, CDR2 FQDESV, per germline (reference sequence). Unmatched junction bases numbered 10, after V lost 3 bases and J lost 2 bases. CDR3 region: CASSFSLAGVDPYNEQFF. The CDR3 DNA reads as TGTGCCAGCAGCTTTAGCCTAGCGGGAGTAGATCCCTACAATGAGCAGTTCTTC.

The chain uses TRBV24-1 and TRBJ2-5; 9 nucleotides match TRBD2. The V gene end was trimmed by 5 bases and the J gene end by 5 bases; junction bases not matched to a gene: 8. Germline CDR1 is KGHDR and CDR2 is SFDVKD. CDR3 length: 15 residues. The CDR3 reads CATSVVGLARETQYF. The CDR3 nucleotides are TGTGCCACCAGTGTCGTGGGACTAGCCCGGGAGACCCAGTACTTC.

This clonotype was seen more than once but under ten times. In DNA, the CDR3 is TGTGCCATCAGTGAGTCGAAAGATAACTATGGCTACACCTTC. Encoded protein: CAISESKDNYGYTF. The chain is built from TRBV10-3 and TRBJ1-2; D gene uncertain. The CDR3 consists of 14 residues. The germline gives CDR1 ENHRY, CDR2 SYGVKD. Trimming stripped 0 bases from V and 1 base from J, with 6 bases between.

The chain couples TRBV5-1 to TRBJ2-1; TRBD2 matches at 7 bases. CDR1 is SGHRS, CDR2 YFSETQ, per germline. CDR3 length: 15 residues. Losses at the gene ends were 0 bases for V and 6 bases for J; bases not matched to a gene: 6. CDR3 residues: CASSLGLAVANEQFF. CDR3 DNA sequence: TGCGCCAGCAGCTTGGGGCTAGCGGTCGCCAATGAGCAGTTCTTC.